A single sample gave rise to the 13 T cell receptor beta chains below, sequenced in a study of OX40 agonist ivuxolimab in advanced cancers. To prepare the library, the immunoSEQ multiplex PCR assay was applied. The clones in this table, taken by TCRdb from immuneACCESS, are in-frame only. Not every clone is retained; where verified, under half of the shortfall comes from an unresolved V gene, and the cause of the rest is unknown. Within this sample are about 32,000 clones, with roughly 89% of them counted one time only. The leading ten clones occupy about 20% of the sample. The specimen was CD4+ or CD8+ T cells sorted from blood, collected in a trial of the OX40 agonist ivuxolimab. Receptors originate from an adult with an advanced solid tumor such as melanoma, head and neck, liver or kidney cancer.

This clone was seen once. The V gene is TRBV19, the J gene TRBJ2-2; 13 nucleotides line up with TRBD2. CDR1 LNHDA and CDR2 SQIVND come from the germline V gene (reference sequence). The CDR3 totals 16 residues. V dropped 3 bases and J dropped 4; count of bases not matched to a gene: 2. In DNA form, the CDR3 reads TGTGCCAGTAGTATCGGACTAGCGGGAGCCACCGGGGAGCTGTTTTTT. Translation: CASSIGLAGATGELFF.

The V and J genes are TRBV7-9 and TRBJ1-1, with TRBD1 as a possible D gene (6 bases). Germline lookup yields CDR1 SEHNR and CDR2 FQNEAQ (reference sequence). This CDR3 is 13 amino acids long. V lost 5 bases and J 6 bases, leaving 13 bases between the germline ends. CDR3 coding DNA: TGTGCCAGCAGCCCAACAGGGTGGCCTGAAGCTTTCTTT. Translating it yields CASSPTGWPEAFF.

As DNA, the CDR3 is TGTGCCAGCAGGACAGGGATTCAGCCCCAGCATTTT. Its translation: CASRTGIQPQHF. The rearrangement joins TRBV6-6 to TRBJ1-5; TRBD1 matches at 7 bases. The V and J ends lost 6 bases and 6 bases, in that order; junction bases with no gene match: 2. This CDR3 contains 12 residues. CDR1 is MNHNY and CDR2 is SVGAGI in the germline V gene (reference sequence).

The chain recombines TRBV2 with TRBJ2-3; TRBD2 matches 14 bases. Germline CDR1 and CDR2: SNHLY and FYNNEI. The CDR3 is 17 residues long. With V trimmed by 10 bases and J by 0 bases, 9 bases remained unmatched. DNA of the CDR3: TGTGCCATTACCTCGGGACTAGCGGGAGAAAGCACAGATACGCAGTATTTT. This translates into CAITSGLAGESTDTQYF.

The chain links TRBV7-8 to TRBJ2-7; possibly TRBD1 for D (6 bases). Trimming took 8 bases from V and 1 from J, leaving 21 bases between them. The CDR3 totals 16 residues. The germline gives CDR1 SGHVS, CDR2 FQNEAQ. The CDR3 is CASAPLKGVFSYEQYF. Written as DNA, the CDR3 is TGTGCCAGCGCCCCTTTAAAGGGGGTTTTTTCCTACGAGCAGTACTTC.

V is TRBV27 and J is TRBJ2-7; D gene uncertain. The CDR3 runs 13 residues. V was cut by 6 bases and J by 6 bases, with 15 bases left in between. The germline CDR1 and CDR2 sequences are MNHEY and SMNVEV (reference sequence). This chain's CDR3 is CASRPGSALEQYF. CDR3 nucleotide sequence: TGTGCCAGCAGGCCCGGGTCCGCCCTCGAGCAGTACTTC.

V and J are TRBV5-1 and TRBJ2-3; 11 bases are shared with TRBD2. The trim removed 0 bases at V and 1 base at J, leaving 1 base unmatched. The CDR3 contains 16 residues. Germline lookup yields CDR1 SGHRS and CDR2 YFSETQ. CDR3 coding DNA: TGCGCCAGCAGCTTGGGGGGACTAGCGGGCACAGATACGCAGTATTTT. Amino acids: CASSLGGLAGTDTQYF.

The CDR3 region is CASSSRDSHYEQYF. Written as DNA, the CDR3 is TGCGCCAGCAGCTCCCGGGACAGCCACTACGAGCAGTACTTC. The chain uses TRBV5-1 and TRBJ2-7, with 7 nucleotides matching TRBD1. Trimming at V came to 3 bases and at J to 3 bases, leaving 6 bases not matched to a gene. The CDR3 is 14 amino acids. Germline assignment: CDR1 SGHRS and CDR2 YFSETQ.

This CDR3 reads CASSRYSHEQYF. The CDR3 DNA follows: TGTGCCAGCAGCCGCTATAGTCACGAGCAGTACTTC. V usage is TRBV27 and J usage is TRBJ2-7; D is uncertain. The CDR3 is made up of 12 amino acids. Deletions cut 6 bases from V and 5 bases from J, with 11 bases between. Per germline, CDR1 MNHEY and CDR2 SMNVEV (reference sequence).

The rearrangement links TRBV7-3 to TRBJ2-1, with a tentative D call TRBD2 (5 bases). This CDR3 region has 15 residues. The germline V and J ends were trimmed by 1 base and 7 bases, with 14 bases remaining between them. The germline CDR1 and CDR2 sequences are SGHTA and FQGTGA. The CDR3 reads CASSLNKEVGNEQFF. CDR3 DNA sequence: TGTGCCAGCAGCTTAAACAAGGAGGTGGGGAATGAGCAGTTCTTC.

V is TRBV18 and J is TRBJ1-2, with 9 bases identical to TRBD1. J was trimmed by 8 bases and V by 4 bases; bases with no gene match: 11. Germline V gene data show CDR1 as KGHSH and CDR2 as LQKENI. The CDR3 is 15 residues long. The CDR3: CASSLEPGQGWGYTF. The CDR3 DNA is TGTGCCAGCTCACTAGAGCCGGGACAGGGATGGGGCTACACCTTC.

This CDR3 is CASSSGLIEQYF. The CDR3 bases are TGTGCCAGCAGTTCAGGACTTATCGAGCAGTACTTC. The rearrangement joins TRBV27 to TRBJ2-7, with D possibly being TRBD2 (5 bases). V lost 4 bases, J lost 6 bases, and 10 bases lay in between. Germline lookup yields CDR1 MNHEY and CDR2 SMNVEV (reference sequence). CDR3 length: 12 residues.

In this sample, this clone turned up once. This rearrangement joins TRBV28 to TRBJ1-1, with D hard to call. CDR1 is MDHEN, CDR2 SYDVKM, per germline. There are 16 residues in the CDR3. V was shortened by 2 bases and J by 4 bases, with 17 bases between the two germline ends. The CDR3 reads CASSLMTSRSGTEAFF. In nucleotides, the CDR3 is TGTGCCAGCAGTTTAATGACATCCCGCTCGGGCACTGAAGCTTTCTTT.